The 27 T cell receptor beta chains presented below share a single source sample, sequenced in a study of cytomegalovirus exposure and HLA in healthy donors. 13 Jbeta primers and 60 Vbeta primers were used for the PCR. The method was immunoSEQ multiplex PCR; TCRdb's version includes in-frame clones alone and lacks a portion of them. The repertoire holds approximately 140,000 clones, with approximately 81% as singletons. What was sequenced was PBMCs. All receptors derive from a man between 18 and 29 years old in good health and CMV-seronegative.

This clone appeared a single time. V usage is TRBV9 and J usage is TRBJ1-1; tentative D call: TRBD1 (6 bases). Trimming took off 4 bases at V and 0 bases at J, with 7 bases between the two ends. Per the germline V gene, CDR1 is SGDLS and CDR2 is YYNGEE. The CDR3 is made up of 13 amino acids. The CDR3 sequence: CASSQGMNTEAFF. The DNA of the CDR3 is TGTGCCAGCAGCCAGGGGATGAACACTGAAGCTTTCTTT.

In this sample, this clone turned up a few times. This chain connects TRBV5-1 to TRBJ1-6; 8 nucleotides align to TRBD1. The CDR3 runs to 16 residues. Trimming took 4 bases from V and 10 from J; bases not matched to a gene: 13. Germline V CDR1 and CDR2: SGHRS, YFSETQ. The DNA for the CDR3 is TGCGCCAGCAGCCCGGACATCGGACAGGGAGGGTCACCCCTCCACTTT. Translated, it gives CASSPDIGQGGSPLHF.

The V gene is TRBV15, the J gene TRBJ2-7; the match to TRBD2 covers 9 bases. CDR3 size: 14 residues. The germline gives CDR1 LNHNV, CDR2 YYDKDF (reference sequence). Trimming at V came to 0 bases and at J to 4 bases, leaving 1 base not matched to a gene. As DNA, the CDR3 is TGTGCCACCAGCAGAGACACTAGCGGGTACGAGCAGTACTTC. Translated: CATSRDTSGYEQYF.

The rearrangement links TRBV10-3 to TRBJ2-6; 9 nucleotides line up with TRBD1. Germline V lookup: CDR1 ENHRY, CDR2 SYGVKD. The CDR3 loop spans 19 amino acids. The trim removed 4 bases at V and 4 bases at J, leaving 14 bases unmatched. CDR3 protein: CAISAPPLTGGSGANVLTF. Here the CDR3 DNA reads TGTGCCATCAGTGCCCCTCCTTTAACAGGGGGCTCCGGGGCCAACGTCCTGACTTTC.

This chain connects TRBV7-9 to TRBJ1-2; D uncertain. Germline V CDR1 and CDR2: SEHNR, FQNEAQ (reference sequence). The ends were cut back, 5 bases at V and 8 bases at J, with 18 bases in the middle. The CDR3 extends over 14 amino acids. The CDR3 loop is CASSHLRLNGGYTF. CDR3 in DNA: TGTGCCAGCAGCCACCTGCGCCTCAACGGGGGCTACACCTTC.

This rearrangement joins TRBV27 to TRBJ1-2; weak D call: TRBD1 (5 bases). This CDR3 is 16 amino acids long. Germline V lookup: CDR1 MNHEY, CDR2 SMNVEV (reference sequence). With 8 bases removed from V and 3 bases from J, the gap between germline ends came to 22 bases. In nucleotides, the CDR3 is TGTGCCAGCGCTAAAAAACCGCCCAGGGCCGACTATGGCTACACCTTC. It yields the protein CASAKKPPRADYGYTF.

The chain carries TRBV20-1 and TRBJ2-7; maybe TRBD1 (6 bases). Germline V lookup: CDR1 DFQATT, CDR2 SNEGSKA (reference sequence). The CDR3 is 11 residues long. Trimming took 4 bases from V and 6 from J, leaving 10 bases between them. The CDR3 here is CSANLGAEQYF. The DNA for the CDR3 is TGCAGTGCTAATTTGGGGGCCGAGCAGTACTTC.

V gene TRBV10-2 combines with J gene TRBJ1-4; 9 bases are shared with TRBD1. This CDR3 spans 18 amino acids. Germline loops: CDR1 WSHSY, CDR2 SAAADI. V was pared by 6 bases and J by 4 bases, with 15 bases of the junction left unmatched. The CDR3 DNA follows: TGCGCCAGCAGCGACGCCGGTGGGACAGGGAATTTTAATGAAAAACTGTTTTTT. This encodes CASSDAGGTGNFNEKLFF.

In this sample, this clone turned up many times. Here the CDR3 reads CASSIKLAYEQYF. CDR3 in DNA: TGTGCCAGCAGTATAAAGCTGGCCTACGAGCAGTACTTC. The chain combines TRBV6-5 with TRBJ2-7; no definite D call. V lost 5 bases, J lost 2 bases, and 10 bases lay in between. Germline-derived CDR1 and CDR2 are MNHEY and SVGAGI. CDR3 length: 13 residues.

The genes are TRBV27 and TRBJ2-7, with D tentatively TRBD2 (6 bases). This CDR3 is 16 amino acids long. The V gene lost 2 bases and the J gene lost 6 bases, with 20 bases spanning the gap. Germline CDR1 MNHEY, CDR2 SMNVEV (reference sequence). The CDR3 loop is CASSLTIPGQGLEQYF. CDR3 DNA: TGTGCCAGCAGTTTAACAATACCCGGCCAGGGACTCGAGCAGTACTTC.

The gene calls are TRBV27 and TRBJ1-5; a possible D gene is TRBD1 (6 bases). The CDR3 has 15 amino acids. Trimming cost V 6 bases and J 0 bases, with 12 bases left between them. Germline V gene lookup returns CDR1 MNHEY and CDR2 SMNVEV (reference sequence). In nucleotides, the CDR3 is TGTGCCAGCAGATCTGACAGGAATAGCAATCAGCCCCAGCATTTT. Protein product: CASRSDRNSNQPQHF.

The rearrangement joins TRBV7-2 to TRBJ2-5; D is unresolved. In germline, CDR1 is SGHTA, CDR2 FQGNSA. The CDR3 totals 13 residues. V lost 0 bases to trimming and J lost 7 bases, with 9 bases between them. The CDR3 sequence: CASSLAGSGTQYF. The CDR3 region has the DNA TGTGCCAGCAGCTTAGCAGGATCAGGGACCCAGTACTTC.

This chain uses TRBV19 with TRBJ1-4; D remains unclear. V was trimmed by 2 bases and J by 10 bases, leaving 17 bases between them. Germline assignment: CDR1 LNHDA and CDR2 SQIVND (reference sequence). The CDR3 is made up of 15 amino acids. This CDR3 is CASSIIPDSLGKLFF. The CDR3, as DNA: TGTGCCAGTAGTATAATTCCCGATTCTCTCGGAAAACTGTTTTTT.

The chain recombines TRBV7-3 with TRBJ1-2, with 9 bases lining up with TRBD1. The CDR3 totals 15 residues. With V trimmed by 0 bases and J by 7 bases, 6 bases remained unmatched. Germline V CDR1 and CDR2: SGHTA, FQGTGA. The CDR3 DNA reads TGTGCCAGCAGCTTAACGGCGGACAGGGGTGTTGGCTACACCTTC. It is translated as CASSLTADRGVGYTF.

This clone showed up just a few times. The chain has TRBV5-4 and TRBJ1-6, with 7 bases matching TRBD1. V trimming: 4 bases; J trimming: 8 bases; junction bases outside the gene matches: 3. The V gene's germline CDR1 is SGHNT and CDR2 YYREEE (reference sequence). There are 13 residues in the CDR3. CDR3 in amino acids: CASSQQGDSPLHF. The CDR3 coding sequence is TGTGCCAGCAGCCAGCAGGGGGATTCACCCCTCCACTTT.

Details on this clone: A read error may account for a junction end that differs from germline. J is TRBJ1-2 and V is TRBV5-6; 7 bases line up with TRBD1. CDR1 is SGHDT and CDR2 is YYEEEE in the germline V gene. CDR3 length equals 12 residues. CDR3: CASSLSVDREAF. Here the CDR3 DNA reads TGTGCCAGCAGCTTGAGTGTTGACAGGGAGGCTTTC.

The chain links TRBV19 to TRBJ1-1; D is uncertain. Looked up from germline, CDR1 is LNHDA and CDR2 is SQIVND (reference sequence). CDR3 length equals 11 residues. Trimming stripped 7 bases from V and 6 bases from J, with 9 bases between. DNA for the CDR3: TGTGCCAGTACCGGGTCCCCTGAAGCTTTCTTT. This gives the protein CASTGSPEAFF.

This clone was picked up a small number of times. This rearrangement joins TRBV27 to TRBJ1-5; TRBD1 matches at 8 bases. V was clipped by 5 bases and J by 7 bases; unmatched bases: 10. Germline V gene sequence: CDR1 MNHEY, CDR2 SMNVEV (reference sequence). CDR3 length equals 15 residues. The CDR3 DNA reads TGTGCCAGCAGTCCCCGCGACAGGGGCAGCCAGCCCCAGCATTTT. As protein: CASSPRDRGSQPQHF.

This clone was seen only a few times. V and J are TRBV6-5 and TRBJ1-4, with D possibly being TRBD1 (6 bases). The CDR3 covers 13 residues. Germline CDR1 and CDR2: MNHEY and SVGAGI. V lost 5 bases and J lost 6, with 10 bases in between. The CDR3 sequence: CASSRPGDEKLFF. The CDR3 region has the DNA TGTGCCAGCAGTCGACCAGGGGATGAAAAACTGTTTTTT.

This sequence joins TRBV6-5 and TRBJ1-2; the match to TRBD1 covers 11 bases. Germline V gives CDR1 MNHEY, CDR2 SVGAGI. CDR3 length equals 16 residues. The V gene end was trimmed by 2 bases and the J gene end by 4 bases; junction bases not matched to a gene: 6. This CDR3 is CASSYRGQGDVYGYTF. The CDR3 bases are TGTGCCAGCAGTTACCGGGGACAGGGGGATGTCTATGGCTACACCTTC.

This rearrangement joins TRBV20-1 to TRBJ1-5, with D perhaps matching TRBD1 (5 bases). V shed 5 bases and J shed 10 bases, with 12 bases lying between them. The CDR3 totals 11 residues. Germline V gives CDR1 DFQATT, CDR2 SNEGSKA (reference sequence). DNA of the CDR3: TGCAGTGCTCTTAATCAGGGTCCCCAGCATTTT. Translated, it gives CSALNQGPQHF.

The rearrangement joins TRBV11-1 to TRBJ2-6; D gene ambiguous. Germline values: CDR1 SGHAT, CDR2 FQDESV (reference sequence). The CDR3 runs to 15 residues. Trimming shortened V by 5 bases and J by 4 bases, and 12 bases separated the two germline ends. CDR3 region: CASSPVAPGANVLTF. The CDR3 nucleotides read TGTGCCAGCAGCCCGGTAGCCCCCGGGGCCAACGTCCTGACTTTC.

J is TRBJ1-2 and V is TRBV28; possibly TRBD1 for D (5 bases). The V and J ends lost 4 bases and 5 bases respectively, with 11 bases between them. This CDR3 contains 13 residues. The germline V gene has CDR1 MDHEN and CDR2 SYDVKM. The DNA of the CDR3 is TGTGCCAGCAGTTCTGCGGGGCGTTATGGCTACACCTTC. Translation gives CASSSAGRYGYTF.

The chain joins TRBV7-2 to TRBJ2-3, with D perhaps TRBD1 (6 bases). Germline lookup yields CDR1 SGHTA and CDR2 FQGNSA. The CDR3 contains 16 residues. Trimming cost V 1 base and J 6 bases, with 17 bases left between them. This chain's CDR3 is CASSLEGPGQGDTQYF. CDR3 in DNA: TGTGCCAGCAGCTTAGAGGGTCCCGGCCAGGGGGATACGCAGTATTTT.

This clone came up once. Mismatch with germline at one junction end may stem from a read error. The chain employs TRBV7-6 and TRBJ2-5; possibly TRBD1 for D (6 bases). Germline CDR1 and CDR2: SGHVS and FNYEAQ. The CDR3 extends over 16 amino acids. CDR3 protein: CVSSPRTEPNQETQYF. In DNA, the CDR3 is TGTGTCAGCAGCCCCCGGACAGAACCCAACCAAGAGACCCAGTACTTC.

The chain employs TRBV2 and TRBJ1-1; D unresolved. The CDR3 runs to 13 residues. CDR1 is SNHLY, CDR2 FYNNEI, per germline. Trimming left V 3 bases short and J 2 bases short, with 7 bases between. Here the CDR3 DNA reads TGTGCCAGCAGTGATACGGGTAACACTGAAGCTTTCTTT. The encoded protein is CASSDTGNTEAFF.

The CDR3 DNA reads as TGCGCCAGCAGCCAAGTTTTTGAGAGTCCTAACTATGGCTACACCTTC. Its protein product is CASSQVFESPNYGYTF. The rearrangement links TRBV4-3 to TRBJ1-2; D call uncertain. The CDR3 extends over 16 amino acids. Per the germline V gene, CDR1 is LGHNA and CDR2 is YSLEER. V gave up 1 base and J gave up 0 bases, with 12 bases separating them.